These 10 T cell receptor beta chains were sequenced from one sample in a study of technical replicates of blood from a handful of donors. The data were produced by immunoSEQ multiplex PCR, yet TCRdb's version contains in-frame clones alone and is incomplete. The sample yields approximately 80,000 clones, about nine tenths seen once. The material sequenced was T cells isolated from PBMCs. The receptors come from a human donor in good health.

This clone appeared once. This chain links TRBV9 with TRBJ1-2; TRBD1 agrees at 7 bases. V shed 4 bases, J shed 0 bases, and the junction held 3 bases outside the gene matches. Germline CDR1 is SGDLS and CDR2 is YYNGEE. The length of the CDR3 is 14 residues. The CDR3 reads CASSPGTANYGYTF. The CDR3 DNA follows: TGTGCCAGCAGCCCGGGGACAGCTAACTATGGCTACACCTTC.

V and J are TRBV7-9 and TRBJ2-5, with 9 bases fitting TRBD2. This CDR3 spans 15 amino acids. Trimming cost V 2 bases and J 2 bases; bases outside gene matches: 3. Germline V gene lookup returns CDR1 SEHNR and CDR2 FQNEAQ (reference sequence). Here the CDR3 DNA reads TGTGCCAGCAGCTTATTGGCGGGAGGGCAAGAGACCCAGTACTTC. Its translation is CASSLLAGGQETQYF.

The rearrangement uses TRBV5-4 and TRBJ2-7; D is unclear. Between the trimmed V and J ends, which lost 9 bases and 0 bases, there was a span of 13 bases. This CDR3 has 13 residues. Germline V gene lookup returns CDR1 SGHNT and CDR2 YYREEE (reference sequence). In DNA, the CDR3 is TGTGCCACCACCCATAGTAGCTCCTACGAGCAGTACTTC. Amino acid sequence: CATTHSSSYEQYF. The complete variable domain, with remaining parts taken from reference TRBV5-4 and TRBJ2-7, reads ETGVTQSPTHLIKTRGQQVTLRCSSQSGHNTVSWYQQALGQGPQFIFQYYREEENGRGNFPPRFSGLQFPNYSSELNVNALELDDSALYLCATTHSSSYEQYFGPGTRLTVT.

V and J are TRBV5-5 and TRBJ2-1; 11 positions agree with TRBD2. Germline CDR1 SGHKS, CDR2 YYEKEE (reference sequence). CDR3 length: 17 amino acids. Trimming took 2 bases from V and 8 from J; bases not matched to a gene: 12. The CDR3 DNA is TGTGCCAGCAGCTTAGTCGGGTTAGCGGGAGGGCTCGATGAGCAGTTCTTC. It codes for CASSLVGLAGGLDEQFF. The full variable domain, completed using reference TRBV5-5 and TRBJ2-1, is DAGVTQSPTHLIKTRGQQVTLRCSPISGHKSVSWYQQVLGQGPQFIFQYYEKEERGRGNFPDRFSARQFPNYSSELNVNALLLGDSALYLCASSLVGLAGGLDEQFFGPGTRLTVL.

V and J are TRBV7-9 and TRBJ2-7; D remains unclear. This CDR3 is built from 11 residues. V was clipped by 2 bases and J by 6 bases, with 5 bases between them. Germline V gives CDR1 SEHNR, CDR2 FQNEAQ (reference sequence). The DNA of the CDR3 is TGTGCCAGCAGCTTAACAACCGAGCAGTACTTC. Protein sequence: CASSLTTEQYF.

V usage is TRBV5-8 and J usage is TRBJ1-2, with D perhaps matching TRBD1 (5 bases). Germline-derived CDR1 and CDR2 are SGHTS and YDEGEE. The CDR3 sequence is 16 residues long. V was cut by 0 bases and J by 4 bases, with 16 bases left in between. The CDR3 DNA follows: TGTGCCAGCAGCTTGGTTAACTCCAGGGTCTCCTATGGCTACACCTTC. It translates to CASSLVNSRVSYGYTF.

The V and J genes are TRBV4-3 and TRBJ2-1; 8 bases map to TRBD1. Germline V gene data show CDR1 as LGHNA and CDR2 as YSLEER. The V segment lost 0 bases and the J segment 6 bases; nucleotides outside the gene matches: 10. CDR3 length: 17 amino acids. The CDR3, as DNA: TGCGCCAGCAGCCAAGAATCTGGACAGGGAATTTCCAATGAGCAGTTCTTC. Protein sequence: CASSQESGQGISNEQFF.

J is TRBJ2-2 and V is TRBV6-5; D unclear. Germline V gene data show CDR1 as MNHEY and CDR2 as SVGAGI. V was trimmed by 2 bases and J by 7 bases, leaving 11 bases between them. This CDR3 is built from 14 residues. CDR3 nucleotides: TGTGCCAGCAGTTACGGGCAGGTGGGCGGGGAGCTGTTTTTT. It translates to CASSYGQVGGELFF.

The chain has TRBV2 and TRBJ2-3, with 9 positions matching TRBD1. The V gene's germline CDR1 is SNHLY and CDR2 FYNNEI. The CDR3 runs to 18 residues. Trimming took 10 bases from V and 2 from J; bases not matched to a gene: 19. Here the CDR3 DNA reads TGTGCCAAAAAACAGGGGGCCAACCACCCCCTCCCCACAGATACGCAGTATTTT. Translation gives CAKKQGANHPLPTDTQYF.

The V call is TRBV11-2, the J call TRBJ1-4; maybe TRBD1 (6 bases). CDR1 SGHAT and CDR2 FQNNGV come from the germline V gene. V lost 5 bases and J 4 bases, leaving 17 bases between the germline ends. The CDR3 runs 16 residues. CDR3 region: CASSTQGQPSNEKLFF. As DNA, the CDR3 is TGTGCCAGCAGCACCCAAGGACAGCCAAGTAATGAAAAACTGTTTTTT.